What follows are 20 T cell receptor beta chains derived from one specimen sequenced in a study of blood T cell repertoires in COVID-19 (dated by TCRdb to 2018 to 2020). The protocol used for the library was the immunoSEQ multiplex PCR assay. In TCRdb, the immuneACCESS table is reduced to in-frame sequences with V and J assigned. These tables do not hold every clone; where another copy was compared, an unresolved V gene accounts for under half, and the others remain unexplained. The sample contains a few hundred thousand clones, approximately 80% of them found a single time. Approximately 10% of the sample rests with the top ten. The sample taken for sequencing was peripheral blood. These receptors all stem from a woman older than 75 with COVID-19, enrolled during active disease.

The chain carries TRBV15 and TRBJ1-2; D unclear. Germline CDR1 and CDR2: LNHNV and YYDKDF (reference sequence). V lost 9 bases and J lost 4, with 15 bases in between. The CDR3 contains 13 residues. CDR3 nucleotide sequence: TGTGCCACGGGTGAAGAGGCCCTCTATGGCTACACCTTC. This sequence encodes CATGEEALYGYTF.

The chain has TRBV4-2 and TRBJ2-1, with 11 bases fitting TRBD2. V lost 0 bases and J lost 5; bases outside the gene matches: 3. The CDR3 sequence is 16 residues long. Germline V lookup: CDR1 LGHNA, CDR2 YNFKEQ. The CDR3 nucleotides are TGTGCCAGCAGCCAAGAAGTAGCGGGGGGGCACAATGAGCAGTTCTTC. Amino acid sequence: CASSQEVAGGHNEQFF.

This chain uses TRBV7-2 with TRBJ1-2; 8 positions agree with TRBD1. This CDR3 has 16 residues. V trimming: 3 bases; J trimming: 3 bases; junction bases outside the gene matches: 9. Germline values: CDR1 SGHTA, CDR2 FQGNSA. Here the CDR3 reads CASSFDRGSVDYGYTF. The CDR3 bases are TGTGCCAGCAGCTTCGACAGGGGAAGTGTGGACTATGGCTACACCTTC.

This chain links TRBV2 with TRBJ2-1; a possible D gene is TRBD2 (6 bases). Germline V CDR1 and CDR2: SNHLY, FYNNEI. V shed 6 bases and J shed 5 bases, with 11 bases lying between them. The CDR3 extends over 13 amino acids. The CDR3 nucleotides read TGTGCCAGCAGGGCTAGCGAGGACAATGAGCAGTTCTTC. Residues: CASRASEDNEQFF.

The genes are TRBV3-1 (or the pseudogene TRBV3-2) and TRBJ1-2, with 8 nucleotides matching TRBD1. The ends lost 4 bases at V and 4 bases at J; junction bases unmatched: 11. The germline V gene has CDR1 LGHDT and CDR2 YNNKEL (reference sequence). The CDR3 length is 16 residues. Here the CDR3 reads CASSPTGTGAFYGYTF. Written as DNA, the CDR3 is TGTGCCAGCAGCCCGACCGGGACAGGAGCGTTCTATGGCTACACCTTC.

This chain joins TRBV7-3 and TRBJ1-1, with 8 bases lining up with TRBD1. The V and J ends lost 4 bases and 1 base, in that order; junction bases with no gene match: 5. The CDR3 has 15 residues. Per the germline V gene, CDR1 is SGHTA and CDR2 is FQGTGA. In DNA, the CDR3 is TGTGCCAGCAGCTATCCCAGGGGGCAGAACACTGAAGCTTTCTTT. As protein: CASSYPRGQNTEAFF.

This clone was detected only once. The CDR3: CASSQQGGDRGPGYTF. Written as DNA, the CDR3 is TGTGCCAGCAGTCAACAGGGGGGGGACAGGGGGCCTGGCTACACCTTC. The chain couples TRBV6-2 or TRBV6-3 to TRBJ1-2, with 12 nucleotides matching TRBD1. Germline CDR1 is MNHEY and CDR2 is SVGEGT. The CDR3 length is 16 residues. V lost 5 bases, J lost 7 bases, and 11 bases stayed unmatched.

This sequence joins TRBV2 and TRBJ2-5, with 8 bases identical to TRBD2. Germline-derived CDR1 and CDR2 are SNHLY and FYNNEI. The CDR3 has 14 residues. The V segment lost 4 bases and the J segment 5 bases; nucleotides outside the gene matches: 6. As DNA, the CDR3 is TGTGCCAGCAGTGGCCGGGGGGGATGGGAGACCCAGTACTTC. This gives the protein CASSGRGGWETQYF.

The chain recombines TRBV6-6 with TRBJ1-1; D might be TRBD1 (5 bases). This CDR3 contains 13 residues. V lost 10 bases to trimming and J lost 2 bases, with 14 bases between them. CDR1 and CDR2 (germline): MNHNY, SVGAGI (reference sequence). CDR3 protein: CAIRQTINTEAFF. As DNA, the CDR3 is TGTGCCATTCGACAGACAATTAACACTGAAGCTTTCTTT.

The chain uses TRBV5-1 and TRBJ1-1; no firm D call. The CDR3 extends over 15 amino acids. Germline-derived CDR1 and CDR2 are SGHRS and YFSETQ. Trimming shortened V by 1 base and J by 0 bases, and 10 bases separated the two germline ends. The CDR3 DNA reads as TGCGCCAGCAGCTTGTCCGGTACCATGAACACTGAAGCTTTCTTT. Its translation: CASSLSGTMNTEAFF.

The CDR3 region is CASNDDRAEAFF. In DNA, the CDR3 is TGTGCCAGCAACGATGACAGGGCTGAAGCTTTCTTT. The chain uses TRBV2 and TRBJ1-1; 7 positions agree with TRBD1. The trim removed 7 bases at V and 6 bases at J, leaving 5 bases unmatched. Germline CDR1 SNHLY, CDR2 FYNNEI. There are 12 residues in the CDR3.

This chain uses TRBV28 with TRBJ1-2; D is perhaps TRBD1 (5 bases). The V end lost 2 bases, the J end lost 8 bases, and 15 bases lay between the germline ends. The V gene's germline CDR1 is MDHEN and CDR2 SYDVKM. The CDR3 runs to 14 residues. DNA of the CDR3: TGTGCCAGCAGTTTAGTCCGGCAGGGTCGGGGCTACACCTTC. It encodes CASSLVRQGRGYTF.

The chain employs TRBV5-4 and TRBJ1-3; no firm D call. Germline loops: CDR1 SGHNT, CDR2 YYREEE (reference sequence). V was pared by 4 bases and J by 2 bases, with 10 bases between. The CDR3 is made up of 14 amino acids. CDR3 DNA: TGTGCCAGCAGCCGCGGGCAAACTGGAAACACCATATATTTT. Translating gives CASSRGQTGNTIYF.

The chain joins TRBV5-6 to TRBJ1-2, with 7 positions matching TRBD1. Unmatched junction bases numbered 5, after V lost 3 bases and J lost 6 bases. The germline V gene has CDR1 SGHDT and CDR2 YYEEEE. The CDR3 totals 13 residues. Written as DNA, the CDR3 is TGTGCCAGCAGCTACGGACAGGAAGATGGCTACACCTTC. Protein sequence: CASSYGQEDGYTF.

This chain uses TRBV15 with TRBJ2-3, with 7 bases fitting TRBD1. V shed 5 bases and J 6 bases; nucleotides not matched to a gene: 2. The CDR3 is 12 amino acids. From germline, CDR1 is LNHNV and CDR2 YYDKDF (reference sequence). The CDR3 nucleotides read TGTGCCACCAGCGCACAGGGGGATACGCAGTATTTT. Protein product: CATSAQGDTQYF.

This chain links TRBV7-9 with TRBJ1-4, with D tentatively TRBD1 (6 bases). The germline CDR1 and CDR2 sequences are SEHNR and FQNEAQ (reference sequence). V lost 4 bases and J 2 bases, leaving 8 bases between the germline ends. The CDR3 spans 14 residues. The CDR3 region is CASSYGQTNEKLFF. The CDR3, as DNA: TGTGCCAGCAGCTACGGACAGACTAATGAAAAACTGTTTTTT.

The rearrangement joins TRBV5-4 to TRBJ1-1; the D gene is possibly TRBD1 (5 bases). Per the germline V gene, CDR1 is SGHNT and CDR2 is YYREEE (reference sequence). This CDR3 region has 16 residues. V was cut by 0 bases and J by 1 base, with 13 bases left in between. CDR3 sequence reads: CASSLGGGRSNTEAFF. The CDR3 DNA is TGTGCCAGCAGCTTGGGGGGGGGTCGGTCGAACACTGAAGCTTTCTTT. Full variable domain (rest looked up from reference TRBV5-4 and TRBJ1-1): ETGVTQSPTHLIKTRGQQVTLRCSSQSGHNTVSWYQQALGQGPQFIFQYYREEENGRGNFPPRFSGLQFPNYSSELNVNALELDDSALYLCASSLGGGRSNTEAFFGQGTRLTVV.

This chain uses TRBV28 with TRBJ1-1, with D perhaps TRBD1 (5 bases). In germline, CDR1 is MDHEN, CDR2 SYDVKM. Trimming took off 2 bases at V and 1 base at J, with 14 bases between the two ends. The CDR3 spans 16 residues. In DNA, the CDR3 is TGTGCCAGCAGTTTAACAGGAATTGGAAAGAACACTGAAGCTTTCTTT. Protein sequence: CASSLTGIGKNTEAFF.

The chain has TRBV6-6 and TRBJ1-6; perhaps TRBD1 as D (6 bases). With 5 bases removed from V and 0 bases from J, the gap between germline ends came to 14 bases. Germline V gene sequence: CDR1 MNHNY, CDR2 SVGAGI (reference sequence). CDR3 length: 17 amino acids. CDR3: CASSPRGQSSYNSPLHF. The CDR3 nucleotides read TGTGCCAGCAGTCCACGGGGACAAAGCTCCTATAATTCACCCCTCCACTTT.

This rearrangement joins TRBV7-6 to TRBJ2-3; D ambiguous. V dropped 5 bases and J dropped 0 bases, with 12 bases sitting between them. This CDR3 has 15 residues. Germline CDR1 reads SGHVS; CDR2 reads FNYEAQ. The CDR3 bases are TGTGCCAGCAGCCCCCACAAGACTAGCACAGATACGCAGTATTTT. It specifies CASSPHKTSTDTQYF.